This is a list of T cell receptor beta chains from one sample in a study of T-cell reconstitution after alpha-beta-depleted transplantation in children. TCRdb analysed the PCR reads with MiXCR anew, one entry per CDR3 protein. The table records under 300,000 distinct CDR3 sequences, 11% of them present only once. The input for sequencing was peripheral blood, taken 180 days after TCRalphabeta/CD19-depleted stem cell transplant. The source of these receptors is a male patient aged 2 to 9 who had a stem cell transplant for chronic granulomatous disease, so the T cells may come from the graft donor. Each CDR3 is given without its conserved first and last residue. The order of the fields is J gene, V gene, CDR3 protein.

>TRBJ2-7|TRBV7-9
ASSPPTSSPYEQY
>TRBJ1-1|TRBV6-5
ASSYLTGTGIGTEAF
>TRBJ2-3|TRBV9
ASSVGGSTDTQY
>TRBJ2-1|TRBV5-1
ASSLVGTAYNEQF
>TRBJ1-1|TRBV19
ASSIDGLGTEAF
>TRBJ2-1|TRBV7-2
ASSFNALAGDNEQF
>TRBJ2-6|TRBV20-1
SAGPGANVLT
>TRBJ2-3|TRBV4-2
ASSPLEVTGTPDTQY
>TRBJ2-1|TRBV3-1
ASSIPGLAYNEQF
>TRBJ2-7|TRBV29-1
SVGWDRDEQY
>TRBJ2-1|TRBV11-1
ASSLPGLAGEQF
>TRBJ2-1|TRBV12-3/TRBV12-4
ASSFDSPLYNEQF
>TRBJ2-7|TRBV10-3
AISQIFYEQY
>TRBJ2-1|TRBV7-2
ASSFRGAYNEQF
>TRBJ2-1|TRBV5-6
ASSLPGLESYNEQF
>TRBJ1-2|TRBV4-3
ASSPDDGYGYT
>TRBJ2-1|TRBV14
ASSQGISLVNEQF
>TRBJ2-1|TRBV27
ASSSTATSGYNEQF
>TRBJ2-2|TRBV12-3/TRBV12-4
ASSLAVSGNTGELF
>TRBJ1-1|TRBV14
ASSQDKGRMNTEAF
>TRBJ2-2|TRBV5-1
ASSPTSGTAGELF
>TRBJ2-1|TRBV5-1
ASSFRDIDNEQF